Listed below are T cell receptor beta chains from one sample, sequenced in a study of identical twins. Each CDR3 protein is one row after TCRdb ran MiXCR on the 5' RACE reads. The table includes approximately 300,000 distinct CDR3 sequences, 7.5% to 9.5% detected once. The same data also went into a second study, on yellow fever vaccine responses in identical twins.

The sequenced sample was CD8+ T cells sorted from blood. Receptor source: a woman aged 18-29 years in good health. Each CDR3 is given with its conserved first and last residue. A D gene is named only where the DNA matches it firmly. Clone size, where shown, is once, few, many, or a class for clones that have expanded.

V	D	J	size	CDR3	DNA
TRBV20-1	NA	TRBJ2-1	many	CSARFSGEQFF	TGCAGTGCCCGCTTCTCCGGTGAGCAGTTCTTC
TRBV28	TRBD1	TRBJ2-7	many	CASRPTTGGTYEQYF	TGTGCCAGCAGGCCAACGACAGGGGGGACCTACGAGCAGTACTTC
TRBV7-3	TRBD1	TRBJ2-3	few	CASSPRAGGVTDTQYF	TGTGCCAGCAGCCCACGGGCAGGGGGAGTCACAGATACGCAGTATTTT
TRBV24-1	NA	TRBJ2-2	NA	CATSDWVTTGELFF	TGTGCCACCAGTGATTGGGTCACAACCGGGGAGCTGTTTTTT
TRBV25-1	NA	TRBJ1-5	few	CASSATGWNQPQHF	TGTGCCAGCAGTGCCACAGGGTGGAATCAGCCCCAGCATTTT
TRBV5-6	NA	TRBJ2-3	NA	CASTDRGSPTDTQYF	TGTGCCAGCACCGACCGGGGCAGTCCCACAGATACGCAGTATTTT
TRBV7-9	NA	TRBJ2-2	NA	CASSSGRGVNTGELFF	TGTGCCAGCAGCTCCGGTAGGGGCGTGAACACCGGGGAGCTGTTTTTT
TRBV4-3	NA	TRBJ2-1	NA	CASSQGRADYNEQFF	TGCGCCAGCAGCCAAGGGAGAGCGGATTACAATGAGCAGTTCTTC
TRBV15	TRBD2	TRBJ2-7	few	CATSLLAGGTYEQYF	TGTGCCACCAGCCTGTTAGCGGGAGGCACCTACGAGCAGTACTTC
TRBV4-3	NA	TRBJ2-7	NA	CASSQDRSGNYEQYF	TGCGCCAGCAGCCAAGATAGGTCCGGAAACTACGAGCAGTACTTC
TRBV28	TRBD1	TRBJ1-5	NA	CASSPGQGSYQPQHF	TGTGCCAGCAGCCCGGGACAGGGGTCATATCAGCCCCAGCATTTT